Included here is one TCR beta chain sequence, with context. What it binds is unknown. The V gene's germline CDR1 is LNHDA and CDR2 SQIVND (reference sequence). Trimming removed 6 bases from V and 6 bases from J; junction bases left unmatched: 8. The CDR3 has 14 residues. This specimen comes from a study of cytomegalovirus exposure and HLA in healthy donors. Overall study context: Out of fewer than 500 genotyped donors, approximately 84% belonged to the Caucasian-associated ancestry cluster. Notes on the study in general: TCR beta sequences reportedly predicted most subjects' HLA-A and HLA-B alleles accurately. Productive rates of about 87% or about 30% were seen for most TCR beta V segments in an earlier analysis.

PCR primers comprised 60 Vbeta and 13 Jbeta primers. Per the study methods: It was a later analysis that counted tens of millions of unique TCR beta chains, of which roughly 11 million were shared. Some clones are missing from TCRdb's copy, which holds only in-frame ones; the method was immunoSEQ multiplex PCR. From that table come the V and J calls and clone size; the DNA was used to work out D and trimming. This sample's clone table lists fewer than 200,000 clones. The material sequenced was PBMCs. The chain carries TRBV19 and TRBJ2-1, with 7 bases aligning to TRBD2. This clonotype originated in a woman aged 55-69 years in good health and CMV-seronegative. The CDR3 coding sequence is TGTGCCAGTAGCTTCGGGACTACCAGCAATGAGCAGTTCTTC. Amino acids: CASSFGTTSNEQFF.